These T cell receptor beta chains were read from a single sample in a study of identical twins. TCRdb ran MiXCR on the 5' RACE reads and lists one entry per CDR3 protein. Of about 700,000 distinct CDR3 sequences in the sample, approximately 6% were seen once. Material: naive T cells sorted from blood. All receptors come from a young man in good health. CDR3s leave out the opening cysteine and the closing phenylalanine or tryptophan. The size field is filled for only some rows; it gives once, few, many or a size class.

>TRBJ2-3|13|TRBV29-1|many
STWEEQSSTDTQY
>TRBJ2-5|12|TRBV15|few
ATSSPGQGGGQY
>TRBJ2-3|14|TRBV24-1|few
ATSDFTSRSTDTQY
>TRBJ1-2|13|TRBV7-9|few
ASSLLNPTGNGYT
>TRBJ2-7|11|TRBV28|NA
AIGNPSSYEQY
>TRBJ1-1|14|TRBV20-1|many
SARDLVGSMNTEAF
>TRBJ2-3|12|TRBV29-1|many
SVRERLGTDTQY
>TRBJ1-4|11|TRBV18|few
ASSPPGTEKLF
>TRBJ2-1|13|TRBV10-3|many
AISGQGLNYNEQF
>TRBJ2-3|10|TRBV29-1|many
SVEGSTDTQY
>TRBJ2-5|12|TRBV11-2|NA
ASSLEGPGKTQY
>TRBJ2-1|14|TRBV11-2|many
ASSLVASGRSDEQF
>TRBJ2-5|12|TRBV6-5|many
ASSYSTLGETQY
>TRBJ1-1|15|TRBV4-1|few
ASSHLAIRRPNTEAF
>TRBJ2-2|14|TRBV3-1|NA
ASSQGFDPNTGELF
>TRBJ1-2|10|TRBV12-3/TRBV12-4|NA
ASSRGATGYT
>TRBJ1-5|13|TRBV12-3/TRBV12-4|many
ASSSTDRGRQPQH
>TRBJ2-7|13|TRBV20-1|NA
SASVPDNPRYEQY
>TRBJ1-1|15|TRBV5-4|few
ASSPPGTGAPNTEAF
>TRBJ2-1|13|TRBV14|few
ASSQTLRGQGEQF
>TRBJ1-5|15|TRBV5-1|few
ASSLGPRGQAGQPQH
>TRBJ2-3|15|TRBV24-1|many
ATSDRLAGEFTDTQY
>TRBJ2-1|13|TRBV14|many
ASSQVVGWYNEQF
>TRBJ1-2|12|TRBV2|once
ASSEGRESYGYT
>TRBJ2-4|11|TRBV11-3|once
ASSLVGRNIQY
>TRBJ2-3|16|TRBV4-1|NA
ASSQVVTGTVRADTQY
>TRBJ1-1|12|TRBV12-3/TRBV12-4|many
ASSVRQTNTEAF
>TRBJ2-3|15|TRBV5-1|NA
ASSALTSGMRTDTQY
>TRBJ1-2|13|TRBV20-1|few
SARDRQSANYGYT
>TRBJ2-3|15|TRBV11-2|few
ASSLAWTASSTDTQY
>TRBJ2-1|14|TRBV5-1|NA
ASSYSGGSPYNEQF
>TRBJ2-5|11|TRBV15|NA
ATSREGKETQY
>TRBJ2-3|14|TRBV6-5|few
ASSYPSGPSTDTQY
>TRBJ2-1|11|TRBV6-2/TRBV6-3|many
ASSYGSGIEQF
>TRBJ2-7|7|TRBV20-1|NA
SASAEQY
>TRBJ2-2|13|TRBV7-9|NA
ASSQTATRTGELF
>TRBJ1-4|17|TRBV9|NA
ASSIAAGTGRFYNEKLF
>TRBJ2-3|17|TRBV12-3/TRBV12-4|many
ASSLPRLAGGPWTDTQY
>TRBJ2-3|12|TRBV5-6|many
ASSLKDYTDTQY
>TRBJ2-7|12|TRBV12-3/TRBV12-4|many
ASSLFGGAYEQY